This T cell receptor (beta chain) comes out of a study of T cells in Graves' hyperthyroidism and ophthalmopathy. Amplification of TCR beta CDR3 regions used RNA as the template. A first-round RT-PCR of the TCR CDR3 used the HTBI primer set. TCRdb passed the multiplex PCR reads through MiXCR, listing each CDR3 protein once. The data hold about 720,000 distinct CDR3 sequences, with approximately 16% observed a single time. Remarks on this clonotype: Its antigen is unidentified.

CDR1 ENHRY and CDR2 SYGVKD come from the germline V gene. Trimming shortened V by 6 bases and J by 7 bases, and 13 bases separated the two germline ends. The CDR3 runs to 13 residues. The study, taken as a whole, reports: Among thyroid clonotypes expanded above 0.001, most also appeared in blood.

Input material: blood. The V and J genes are TRBV10-3 and TRBJ2-1; D is unresolved. The sequence was obtained from a young man with Graves' hyperthyroidism. For the CDR3, the DNA is TGTGCCATCAGCGCAGCCACAGATAATGAGCAGTTCTTC. Translation gives CAISAATDNEQFF.